The 3 T cell receptor beta chains listed next were all sequenced from one sample in a study of cytomegalovirus exposure and HLA in healthy donors listed by TCRdb under 2017. The method was the immunoSEQ multiplex PCR assay. For the multiplex PCR, a mixture combining 60 forward primers for TCR Vbeta segments and 13 reverse primers for TCR Jbeta segments was used. In TCRdb, the immuneACCESS table is reduced to in-frame sequences with V and J assigned. These tables do not hold every clone; where another copy was compared, an unresolved V gene accounts for under half, and the others remain unexplained. For this sample the table gives approximately 180,000 clones, of which more than 60% were detected only once. In total, the top ten clones hold 3.7% of the sample. Input material: PBMCs. The receptors come from a woman aged 60 to 75 in good health and CMV-seropositive.

The chain employs TRBV7-3 and TRBJ2-5; unclear D gene. CDR3 length: 14 residues. Germline-derived CDR1 and CDR2 are SGHTA and FQGTGA. Trimming cost V 2 bases and J 4 bases, with 11 bases left between them. DNA of the CDR3: TGTGCCAGCAGCTTAGGGCTAACTGGAGAGACCCAGTACTTC. It codes for CASSLGLTGETQYF.

This clone was seen only once. The chain employs TRBV29-1 and TRBJ1-2; weak D call: TRBD1 (5 bases). The ends were cut back, 0 bases at V and 2 bases at J, with 13 bases in the middle. The CDR3 has 15 amino acids. CDR1 SQVTM and CDR2 ANQGSEA come from the germline V gene. CDR3 sequence: CSVEEWGGVNYGYTF. CDR3 DNA: TGCAGCGTTGAAGAGTGGGGGGGGGTGAACTATGGCTACACCTTC.

This clone is a singleton in its sample. The chain couples TRBV28 to TRBJ1-6; 9 positions match TRBD1. V lost 5 bases, J lost 8 bases, and 7 bases stayed unmatched. The V gene's germline CDR1 is MDHEN and CDR2 SYDVKM. This CDR3 is 15 amino acids long. CDR3 loop: CASSTSDRGYSPLHF. CDR3 nucleotide sequence: TGTGCCAGCAGTACCTCGGACAGGGGTTATTCACCCCTCCACTTT.